The entry below gives a single T cell receptor (beta chain) sequence along with its context. This receptor's antigen is unknown. Base-call qualities are not available, and no considerably larger clone is one nucleotide away. This record belongs to a study of cytomegalovirus exposure and HLA in healthy donors (TCRdb year 2017). Broadly, across the study: According to a later analysis, one platform produced both the roughly 120 validation repertoires and the 670 or so repertoires of the first cohort. High-throughput TCR immunosequencing, statistical association of individual TCRs with disease status, and machine learning were combined to predict cytomegalovirus infection status. The aim of the study was to test whether cataloging public T cell receptors could identify signatures of past pathogen exposure. Besides the first cohort of around 700 subjects, a separate validation cohort made up of 120 different subjects was used. The investigation overall reported the following: The study gave a list of about 160 TCR beta chains associated with cytomegalovirus. A later analysis had no HLA typing for the validation cohort, so co-occurrence there was scored across all 120 or so repertoires. In vitro tests confirmed that a few of the cytomegalovirus-associated TCR beta chains recognize cytomegalovirus antigens. In both the original and validation cohorts, the classifier was reported to diagnose cytomegalovirus status with high specificity and sensitivity. Across donors, most TCR sequences were observed very rarely, whereas some public TCRs were present in many individuals. Subsequent analysis determined that TCRs grouped into clusters in the first cohort also showed a tendency toward co-occurrence across the 120 or so validation repertoires, and 94% of cluster scores exceeded 0. The authors suggested that the approach could potentially be generalized to other disease states and immunological phenotypes.

From its cysteine to its phenylalanine, the CDR3 spans 16 amino acids. Only the CDR3 DNA stays, 48 bases, in frame from base 1. Based on the germline V gene (reference sequence), the CDR1 and CDR2 sequences are SGHNT and YYREEE. V and J are trimmed by 0 bases and 12 bases, and the gene matches miss 15 bases of the junction. Receptors were amplified or captured by the immunoSEQ multiplex PCR assay. In the original analysis: To diagnose cytomegalovirus status from the catalog of TCR beta chain sequences, a statistical classification framework was built. The source is immuneACCESS, and TCRdb retained only in-frame sequences with V and J called. Part of the clones is not carried over; for the studies checked, unresolved V genes explain less than half of this, and the remainder is unexplained. V, J and clone size are taken as reported in that table, and D and trimming were inferred from the DNA itself. The sample table lists some 170,000 clones, approximately 87% of them with a count of one. The top ten constitute about 1.5% of the sample.

The donors belonged to the validation cohort of about 120 subjects, which was separate from the roughly 670-subject first cohort. The TCR sequence derives from a woman aged 30 to 39 in good health and CMV-seronegative. The chain links TRBV5-4 with TRBJ2-1; the junction holds 7 bases that match TRBD1. The specimen was PBMCs. This receptor has the CDR3 CASSLDGTGEQGGQFF. The sequence in DNA is TGTGCCAGCAGCTTGGACGGTACAGGGGAGCAAGGCGGGCAGTTCTTC.